This T cell receptor (beta chain) was captured in a study of identifying expanded T cells in peripheral blood. This CDR3 comprises 13 residues. The V gene lost 7 bases and the J gene lost 2 bases, with 12 bases spanning the gap. Looked up from germline, CDR1 is SGHNT and CDR2 is YYREEE (reference sequence). Assay used: immunoSEQ multiplex PCR; TCRdb lists only in-frame clones, some missing. The table records approximately 85,000 clones, 80% to 90% of them present only once. The receptor was isolated from a person aged 18 to 75 in good health. This rearrangement joins TRBV5-4 to TRBJ2-5; no definite D call. What was sequenced was blood. Here the CDR3 reads CASAAGRQETQYF. In nucleotides, the CDR3 is TGTGCCAGCGCGGCCGGCAGACAAGAGACCCAGTACTTC.